The clone carrying this TCR beta chain was detected only a few times. The antigen is undetermined. Study-wide findings and caveats: In terms of TCR gene usage, tumor memory CD4+ T cells clustered together with blood and lymph node memory CD4+ cells, as well as with lymph node naive CD4+ cells. Whole repertoires were not studied in the larger cohort, only one V-J beta rearrangement.

Naive CD4+ T cells were purified with Tregs depleted by CD25. In TCRdb, the 5' RACE reads were re-called with MiXCR into one record per CDR3 protein. The data show about 54,000 distinct CDR3 sequences, approximately 17% seen once. The clonotype was recovered from a female donor with breast cancer. The sequencing sample was made of naive CD4+ T cells sorted from blood. The subset here: naive CD4+ T cells, CD4+CD45RA+CD25-.

The CDR3, as DNA: TGTGCCAGCAGCCCCAAACTAGCGAGATCCTACGAGCAGTACTTC. Its protein is CASSPKLARSYEQYF. V usage is TRBV12-3 or TRBV12-4 and J usage is TRBJ2-7, with 7 bases fitting TRBD2. The CDR3 spans 15 residues. With 6 bases clipped from V and 1 base from J, the junction kept 9 bases outside the gene matches.